Listed here are 26 T cell receptor beta chains from one sample, sequenced in a study of CD8+CD57+ T cells in acquired aplastic anemia. Genomic DNA served as template for TCR beta VDJ and CDR3 profiling. TCRdb reprocessed the reads via MiXCR and lists one record per CDR3 protein. The repertoire holds approximately 300,000 distinct CDR3 sequences, with approximately 58% as singletons. Patients sequenced had flow cytometry evidence of CD8+CD57+ cell expansion. Sequencing was done on a sample of sorted CD4+, CD8+, or CD8+CD57+ T cells (not recorded which) from PBMCs. The receptor source for this set is a human donor with aplastic anemia.

Notes on this clonotype: Because it lacks the conserved phenylalanine or tryptophan at the end, this CDR3 is likely a read error. This chain connects TRBV20-1 to TRBJ1-2, with D perhaps matching TRBD1 (6 bases). The CDR3 covers 12 residues. CDR1 is DFQATT and CDR2 is SNEGSKA in the germline V gene (reference sequence). Trimming shortened V by 5 bases and J by 5 bases, and 12 bases separated the two germline ends. Here the CDR3 reads CSASTGKYGYTS. DNA of the CDR3: TGCAGTGCTTCGACAGGAAAATATGGCTACACCTCC.

The rearrangement links TRBV6-6 to TRBJ2-3; D not certain. V shed 7 bases and J shed 1 base, with 9 bases lying between them. The CDR3 runs 13 residues. Germline V gene sequence: CDR1 MNHNY, CDR2 SVGAGI (reference sequence). DNA of the CDR3: TGTGCCAGCAAAGGTCGGGGCACAGATACGCAGTATTTT. As protein: CASKGRGTDTQYF.

V and J are TRBV12-3 or TRBV12-4 and TRBJ2-7, with 12 nucleotides matching TRBD1. The CDR3 consists of 15 residues. Trimming took 6 bases from V and 5 from J; bases not matched to a gene: 8. The CDR3 DNA is TGTGCCAGCAGCAGGTTCGGGACAGGGGGCAACGAGCAGTACTTC. As protein: CASSRFGTGGNEQYF.

This clonotype was recorded at least ten times. The chain joins TRBV5-1 to TRBJ1-2; possible D gene TRBD1, 6 bases. Germline CDR1 SGHRS, CDR2 YFSETQ. Trimming cost V 4 bases and J 12 bases, with 28 bases left between them. The CDR3 is 16 amino acids. CDR3 in amino acids: CASSPTGLDSHGYHTF. CDR3 DNA: TGCGCCAGCAGCCCGACAGGTTTAGATTCCCATGGTTACCACACCTTC. Looking up the rest from reference TRBV5-1 and TRBJ1-2 gives the full variable domain: KAGVTQTPRYLIKTRGQQVTLSCSPISGHRSVSWYQQTPGQGLQFLFEYFSETQRNKGNFPGRFSGRQFSNSRSEMNVSTLELGDSALYLCASSPTGLDSHGYHTFGSGTRLTVV.

This clonotype was seen once. This chain uses TRBV7-3 with TRBJ2-3; 7 positions match TRBD2. V was pared by 5 bases and J by 2 bases, with 4 bases of the junction left unmatched. This CDR3 has 14 residues. Germline V gene sequence: CDR1 SGHTA, CDR2 FQGTGA. The CDR3 spells CASSPAGNTDTQYF. The CDR3 DNA reads TGTGCCAGCAGCCCAGCGGGGAACACAGATACGCAGTATTTT. Combining the CDR3 with reference TRBV7-3 and TRBJ2-3 gives the whole variable domain GAGVSQTPSNKVTEKGKYVELRCDPISGHTALYWYRQSLGQGPEFLIYFQGTGAADDSGLPNDRFFAVRPEGSVSTLKIQRTERGDSAVYLCASSPAGNTDTQYFGPGTRLTVL.

As regards this clonotype: A clone one base away is much larger, so this may be a read error. This chain connects TRBV10-3 to TRBJ2-1; 15 positions match TRBD2. CDR3 length equals 17 residues. Unmatched junction bases numbered 14, after V lost 5 bases and J lost 12 bases. CDR1 is ENHRY, CDR2 SYGVKD, per germline. CDR3: CAISFSGLAGGTMRQFF. CDR3 sequence (DNA): TGTGCCATCAGTTTTTCGGGACTAGCGGGAGGAACAATGAGGCAGTTCTTC.

The V gene is TRBV29-1, the J gene TRBJ1-2; D might be TRBD1 (6 bases). CDR3 length: 11 residues. The germline V gene encodes CDR1 SQVTM and CDR2 ANQGSEA. V was cut by 0 bases and J by 10 bases, with 9 bases left in between. The CDR3 bases are TGCAGCGTTGAAGAGCAGGGGATCTACACCTTC. Its protein product is CSVEEQGIYTF. Full variable domain (outside the CDR3, taken from reference TRBV29-1 and TRBJ1-2): SAVISQKPSRDICQRGTSLTIQCQVDSQVTMMFWYRQQPGQSLTLIATANQGSEATYESGFVIDKFPISRPNLTFSTLTVSNMSPEDSSIYLCSVEEQGIYTFGSGTRLTVV.

The chain carries TRBV7-2 and TRBJ2-7; 9 bases fit TRBD1. The CDR3 runs to 13 residues. CDR1 and CDR2 from the germline V gene are SGHTA and FQGNSA. Trimming removed 4 bases from V and 7 bases from J; junction bases left unmatched: 5. CDR3 sequence (DNA): TGTGCCAGCAGCTGGACAGGGGAGCGGGAGCAGTACTTC. This translates into CASSWTGEREQYF.

This chain links TRBV7-3 with TRBJ2-1, with TRBD2 matching 11 bases. Per the germline V gene, CDR1 is SGHTA and CDR2 is FQGTGA. The V and J ends lost 0 bases and 8 bases, in that order; junction bases with no gene match: 6. The CDR3 contains 16 residues. CDR3 nucleotides: TGTGCCAGCAGCTTAACCTTAGCGGGAGGGCCGGATGAGCAGTTCTTC. Translation: CASSLTLAGGPDEQFF.

The rearrangement uses TRBV2 and TRBJ2-7; no firm D call. The germline V gene encodes CDR1 SNHLY and CDR2 FYNNEI. Trimming removed 6 bases at V and 0 bases at J, with 15 bases between. The length of the CDR3 is 15 residues. This CDR3 reads CASRMDARSSYEQYF. CDR3 in DNA: TGTGCCAGCAGGATGGACGCCCGGAGCTCCTACGAGCAGTACTTC.

There are many counts of this clonotype. This chain links TRBV9 with TRBJ1-2; 9 nucleotides align to TRBD1. The CDR3 is 13 residues long. Germline CDR1 SGDLS, CDR2 YYNGEE. Trimming cost V 3 bases and J 7 bases; bases outside gene matches: 4. CDR3 in amino acids: CASSATGGSGYTF. As DNA, the CDR3 is TGTGCCAGCAGCGCAACAGGGGGCTCTGGCTACACCTTC.

The chain has TRBV15 and TRBJ1-5; D gene uncertain. V was clipped by 0 bases and J by 3 bases, with 9 bases between them. CDR1 and CDR2 from the germline V gene are LNHNV and YYDKDF (reference sequence). The CDR3 sequence is 15 residues long. The CDR3 sequence is CATSRDGGYNQPQHF. CDR3 nucleotides: TGTGCCACCAGCAGAGATGGTGGCTACAATCAGCCCCAGCATTTT.

As regards this clonotype: Germline is not matched at one junction end, which may reflect a read error. The rearrangement joins TRBV7-2 to TRBJ2-7; 7 nucleotides agree with TRBD2. The germline gives CDR1 SGHTA, CDR2 FQGNSA. The CDR3 is made up of 15 amino acids. This CDR3 reads CASSWGGNPSYEPYF. The CDR3, as DNA: TGTGCCAGCAGCTGGGGGGGTAATCCGTCCTACGAGCCGTACTTC.

This clonotype came up many times. V and J are TRBV5-8 and TRBJ1-1; D remains ambiguous. Deletions cut 4 bases from V and 1 base from J, with 8 bases between. There are 13 residues in the CDR3. Germline-derived CDR1 and CDR2 are SGHTS and YDEGEE. In DNA, the CDR3 is TGTGCCAGCAGCCTAAATACGAACACTGAAGCTTTCTTT. Translated, it gives CASSLNTNTEAFF.

This clonotype was counted ten times or more. The chain carries TRBV6-1 and TRBJ1-2, with 7 bases fitting TRBD1. The CDR3 loop spans 14 amino acids. From germline, CDR1 is MNHNS and CDR2 SASEGT. Unmatched junction bases numbered 12, after V lost 6 bases and J lost 8 bases. The CDR3 nucleotides are TGTGCCAGCAGACGAGCACGTACAGGGGACGGCTACACCTTC. This translates into CASRRARTGDGYTF.

The rearrangement joins TRBV7-9 to TRBJ2-5; 14 nucleotides line up with TRBD2. The CDR3 is 16 residues long. Trimming cost V 4 bases and J 3 bases; bases outside gene matches: 4. CDR1 is SEHNR and CDR2 is FQNEAQ in the germline V gene (reference sequence). Here the CDR3 reads CASSWGLAGAKETQYF. The DNA of the CDR3 is TGTGCCAGCAGCTGGGGACTAGCGGGGGCTAAAGAGACCCAGTACTTC.

This clonotype was picked up many times. At one end the junction does not follow the germline gene, possibly because of a read error. The gene calls are TRBV5-1 and TRBJ2-5; 11 nucleotides line up with TRBD2. Germline CDR1 SGHRS, CDR2 YFSETQ. CDR3 length: 14 amino acids. CDR3 nucleotide sequence: TGTGCCAGCAGCTTAGCGGGGGGGCAAGAGACCCAGTACTTC. Protein sequence: CASSLAGGQETQYF.

J is TRBJ2-5 and V is TRBV5-1, with 9 bases identical to TRBD2. V shed 5 bases and J 5 bases; nucleotides not matched to a gene: 10. The CDR3 has 15 amino acids. CDR1 and CDR2 from the germline V gene are SGHRS and YFSETQ. The CDR3 reads CASRSAGTSIETQYF. CDR3 nucleotide sequence: TGCGCCAGCAGATCGGCGGGGACTAGCATCGAGACCCAGTACTTC. The full variable domain, with the rest looked up from reference TRBV5-1 and TRBJ2-5, is KAGVTQTPRYLIKTRGQQVTLSCSPISGHRSVSWYQQTPGQGLQFLFEYFSETQRNKGNFPGRFSGRQFSNSRSEMNVSTLELGDSALYLCASRSAGTSIETQYFGPGTRLLVL.

The chain carries TRBV20-1 and TRBJ1-5; possibly TRBD1 for D (6 bases). CDR3 length: 12 residues. The V end was cut by 0 bases, the J end by 11 bases, with 11 bases between. Germline V CDR1 and CDR2: DFQATT, SNEGSKA (reference sequence). The CDR3 DNA reads as TGCAGTGCTAGAGAACAGGGTGGGTCCCAGCATTTT. Protein sequence: CSAREQGGSQHF.

V and J are TRBV28 and TRBJ2-1, with D uncertain. This CDR3 has 10 residues. V was clipped by 10 bases and J by 7 bases, with 8 bases between them. CDR1 is MDHEN and CDR2 is SYDVKM in the germline V gene. The CDR3 DNA is TGTGCCACCCCCAAAAATGAGCAGTTCTTC. Amino acid sequence: CATPKNEQFF.

Ten or more counts support this clonotype. CDR3 coding DNA: TGTGCCAGCAGCCGCAGACAGGGCAGCGAGCAGTACTTC. Translated: CASSRRQGSEQYF. The gene calls are TRBV3-1 and TRBJ2-7, with 7 bases that match TRBD1. This CDR3 is 13 amino acids long. Germline CDR1 and CDR2: LGHDT and YNNKEL (reference sequence). Losses at the gene ends were 4 bases for V and 6 bases for J; bases not matched to a gene: 6.

This clonotype occurred many times. The rearrangement uses TRBV30 and TRBJ1-4; D unclear. The CDR3 extends over 13 amino acids. In germline, CDR1 is GTSNPN, CDR2 SVGIG (reference sequence). V lost 0 bases, J lost 4 bases, and 6 bases lay in between. The CDR3 nucleotides are TGTGCCTGGAGTGTACGGCTTAATGAAAAACTGTTTTTT. Protein: CAWSVRLNEKLFF.

The chain uses TRBV11-2 and TRBJ1-5, with 10 bases fitting TRBD1. J lost 6 bases, V lost 4 bases, and 6 bases had no gene match. The CDR3 totals 15 residues. Germline V CDR1 and CDR2: SGHAT, FQNNGV. CDR3 loop: CASSSQWTGGQPQHF. The DNA for the CDR3 is TGTGCCAGCAGCTCACAATGGACAGGGGGTCAGCCCCAGCATTTT.

J is TRBJ1-5 and V is TRBV6-5; D possibly corresponds to TRBD1 (5 bases). V gave up 6 bases and J gave up 7 bases, with 16 bases separating them. This CDR3 is built from 14 residues. In germline, CDR1 is MNHEY, CDR2 SVGAGI. The CDR3 sequence is CASSPAIDSQPQHF. The CDR3 nucleotides read TGTGCCAGCAGCCCCGCTATCGACAGCCAGCCCCAGCATTTT.

The sample holds a few counts of this clonotype. V gene TRBV24-1 combines with J gene TRBJ1-2, with 9 bases identical to TRBD1. The CDR3 contains 13 residues. CDR1 is KGHDR, CDR2 SFDVKD, per germline. Trimming cost V 7 bases and J 7 bases; bases outside gene matches: 6. The CDR3 region has the DNA TGTGCCACCAGGGACAGGGGCATAGTTGGCTACACCTTC. Its translation: CATRDRGIVGYTF.

This clonotype was counted many times. The chain uses TRBV10-3 and TRBJ1-5, with D tentatively TRBD1 (6 bases). Germline assignment: CDR1 ENHRY and CDR2 SYGVKD. The CDR3 spans 16 residues. With 6 bases removed from V and 4 bases from J, the gap between germline ends came to 19 bases. The DNA for the CDR3 is TGTGCCATCAGCGAGCAGGGGAACCTAAGGAATCAGCCCCAGCATTTT. Amino acids: CAISEQGNLRNQPQHF.